This T cell receptor beta chain is drawn from a study of human T cells and chemical hapten exposure. On the study more broadly: Weekly diphenylcyclopropenone doses were given to patients' scalps across the approximately 24-week study. Alopecia areata, totalis or universalis affected patients, mainly female.

Per the original methods: The median was 95,638 TCRs per sample, ranging roughly 23,224 to 750,000. One entry per CDR3 protein results from TCRdb running MiXCR on the RACE reads. The authors' filters were not applied to this entry. The profile covers under 450,000 distinct CDR3 sequences, with approximately 4.4% appearing a single time and 2% to 2.5% taken by the ten largest. The time point: patch test 1, 2 weeks after DPC sensitization. Sample treatment: therapeutic diphenylcyclopropenone sensitization with weekly scalp DPC. The study, taken as a whole, reports: Significantly more large CDR3 similarity clusters arose among expanded TCRs than among controls.

The CDR3 covers 14 residues. Germline values: CDR1 DFQATT, CDR2 SNEGSKA (reference sequence). V was cut by 5 bases and J by 8 bases, with 18 bases left in between. This clonotype has ten or more counts. Its target is unknown. The sequence was obtained from a woman aged 45-65 years with alopecia areata. Some clones in this sample may be carry-over from other donors' samples. This chain links TRBV20-1 with TRBJ2-2; weak D call: TRBD2 (5 bases). The sample was whole blood, taken in connection with sensitization to the hapten diphenylcyclopropenone (DPC). The CDR3 loop is CSAGGPGSGGELFF. CDR3 nucleotide sequence: TGCAGTGCTGGAGGACCGGGGAGTGGAGGGGAGCTGTTTTTT.